This TCR beta chain appears in the sequencing data of a study of blood T cells in healthy people across ages. From germline, CDR1 is LGHDT and CDR2 YNNKEL (reference sequence). CDR3 size: 16 residues. Regarding this clonotype: Antigen unknown. One end of the junction does not line up with germline, which may come from a read error.

Study-wide results and limits: Versus aged donors, long-lived donors had higher diversity and more naive CD4+ cells. Unsorted PBMCs ruled out conclusive naive versus antigen-experienced comparison.

It was with a sample-barcoded 5' primer and a J-beta primer mix that a second PCR of roughly 7 to 11 cycles was run. The template-switch adaptor was a 5' adaptor with 12 random nucleotides. It tagged each cDNA molecule. TCRdb re-called the 5' RACE reads with MiXCR, one entry per CDR3 protein. The table has roughly 1.6 million distinct CDR3 sequences, about 31% seen once; the top ten hold 11%. The rearrangement joins TRBV3-1 to TRBJ2-7; D perhaps matches TRBD2 (7 bases). The J call is doubtful: the DNA matches TRBJ2-5 better. The sequence came from a woman in her twenties or thirties in good health. Sequencing was carried out using blood. The CDR3 DNA reads TGTGCCAGCAACCAAGGGGGGGGGAGAACCTCTGAGACCCAGTACTTC. Translation: CASNQGGGRTSETQYF.